This is a list of T cell receptor beta chains from one sample in a study of OX40 agonist ivuxolimab in advanced cancers. Data came from immunoSEQ multiplex PCR; TCRdb stores just in-frame clones and leaves some out. Found here are about 51,000 clones, under 90% of them singletons; the top ten hold 20% to 25%. The starting material was CD4+ or CD8+ T cells sorted from blood, obtained in a trial of the OX40 agonist ivuxolimab. The receptors come from an adult with an advanced solid tumor such as melanoma, head and neck, liver or kidney cancer. Both conserved end residues are part of each CDR3. Fields, in order: V gene, CDR3 length, clone size, D gene, J gene, CDR3 protein, CDR3 DNA. A D gene is named only where the DNA matches it firmly. Size is stated for part of the rows, as once, few or many counts, or as a class when the clone is expanded.

TRBV9	15	-	-	TRBJ1-2	CASSEAPQGNYGYTF	TGTGCCAGCAGCGAGGCCCCACAGGGCAACTATGGCTACACCTTC
TRBV4-3	15	-	TRBD1	TRBJ2-7	CASSQDQGAGYEQYF	TGCGCCAGCAGCCAAGATCAGGGGGCCGGCTACGAGCAGTACTTC
TRBV4-1	16	-	-	TRBJ2-7	CASSQTVDTASYEQYF	TGCGCCAGCAGCCAAACGGTGGACACAGCCTCCTACGAGCAGTACTTC
TRBV5-4	15	-	TRBD2	TRBJ2-7	CASSFSPSGSYEQYF	TGTGCCAGCAGCTTCTCGCCTAGCGGAAGCTACGAGCAGTACTTC
TRBV4-2	17	-	-	TRBJ2-1	CASSLYPPQADPNEQFF	TGTGCCAGCAGCCTATATCCTCCCCAAGCAGACCCCAATGAGCAGTTCTTC
TRBV6-6	12	-	-	TRBJ2-7	CASQDALSEQYF	TGTGCCAGCCAAGACGCCCTCAGCGAGCAGTACTTC
TRBV9	15	-	-	TRBJ1-6	CASSDGGGDNSPLHF	TGTGCCAGCAGCGATGGTGGAGGAGATAATTCACCCCTCCACTTT
TRBV27	14	once	TRBD1	TRBJ1-2	CASSLSSRGDGYTF	TGTGCCAGCAGTTTAAGTTCCAGGGGGGATGGCTACACCTTC
TRBV7-9	15	-	TRBD1	TRBJ2-7	CASSLQVTGGHEQYF	TGTGCCAGCAGCTTACAAGTGACAGGGGGGCACGAGCAGTACTTC
TRBV6-4	12	-	-	TRBJ1-6	CASRGGDSPLHF	TGTGCCAGCAGGGGAGGCGATTCACCCCTCCACTTT
TRBV27	17	once	TRBD1	TRBJ1-1	CASSEPGQRSPTTEAFF	TGTGCCAGCAGCGAACCGGGACAGCGTTCTCCTACCACTGAAGCTTTCTTT
TRBV5-1	15	-	-	TRBJ2-3	CASIWGSSSTDTQYF	TGCGCCAGCATTTGGGGCAGCTCTAGCACAGATACGCAGTATTTT
TRBV5-8	13	few	-	TRBJ1-1	CASSLAGSFEAFF	TGTGCCAGCAGCTTGGCTGGCAGCTTTGAAGCTTTCTTT
TRBV27	15	-	TRBD1	TRBJ2-5	CASRPTGKGQETQYF	TGTGCCAGCAGGCCGACAGGGAAGGGCCAAGAGACCCAGTACTTC
TRBV27	14	-	TRBD1	TRBJ2-7	CASTLGQGAGEQYF	TGTGCCAGCACCTTGGGACAGGGGGCAGGCGAGCAGTACTTC
TRBV28	14	-	-	TRBJ1-1	CASSLLTGIAEAFF	TGTGCCAGCAGTCTACTTACGGGGATAGCTGAAGCTTTCTTT
TRBV15	15	-	TRBD2	TRBJ2-1	CATSRERGVDNEQFF	TGTGCCACCAGCAGAGAGCGGGGGGTGGATAATGAGCAGTTCTTC
TRBV29-1	12	-	-	TRBJ2-2	CSVFQETGELFF	TGCAGCGTCTTTCAGGAAACCGGGGAGCTGTTTTTT
TRBV9	17	-	TRBD2	TRBJ2-2	CASSVVGSAGGTGELFF	TGTGCCAGCAGCGTAGTGGGCTCAGCGGGAGGCACCGGGGAGCTGTTTTTT
TRBV2	16	-	-	TRBJ2-1	CASSDTKGQGGNEQFF	TGTGCCAGCAGTGACACTAAGGGGCAGGGAGGCAATGAGCAGTTCTTC
TRBV5-1	14	-	TRBD1	TRBJ2-7	CASSWIGQVYEQYF	TGCGCCAGCAGCTGGATAGGACAGGTCTACGAGCAGTACTTC
TRBV7-7	14	-	-	TRBJ2-5	CASSPPRLEETQYF	TGTGCCAGCAGCCCTCCCCGACTCGAAGAGACCCAGTACTTC
TRBV11-2	18	-	-	TRBJ2-1	CASSFQMGSGVDVDEQFF	TGTGCCAGCAGCTTCCAAATGGGTTCTGGGGTGGATGTGGACGAGCAGTTCTTC
TRBV6-1	12	-	-	TRBJ2-7	CASLLPPYEQYF	TGTGCCAGCCTCCTCCCGCCCTATGAGCAGTACTTC
TRBV5-4	15	-	-	TRBJ1-2	CASSATTGPNYGYTF	TGTGCCAGCAGCGCAACGACAGGCCCAAACTATGGCTACACCTTC
TRBV9	16	-	TRBD2	TRBJ2-3	CASSVDTGGSTDTQYF	TGTGCCAGCAGCGTAGACACGGGAGGAAGCACAGATACGCAGTATTTT